This is a list of T cell receptor beta chains from one sample in a study of T-cell memory formation after mild COVID-19. TCRdb re-called the 5' RACE reads with MiXCR, one entry per CDR3 protein. The sample includes 180,000 or so distinct CDR3 sequences, roughly 12% of them seen just once. The sample comprised PBMCs or a T cell subset sorted from them (not recorded which). These receptors were taken from a man aged 18 to 29 who had mild COVID-19 (a few samples of this study predate the infection). Cell type and time point are not known. The CDR3 runs from the conserved cysteine through the conserved F or W. The D gene is left open where the match is weak. Not all rows give a size; the values are once, few, many and, for expanded clones, a class.

D gene	clone size	CDR3 length	V gene	J gene	CDR3 protein	CDR3 DNA
.	.	17	TRBV9	TRBJ2-2	CASSVASTGWVTGELFF	TGTGCCAGCAGCGTAGCTTCGACAGGATGGGTCACCGGGGAGCTGTTTTTT
.	few	17	TRBV6-5	TRBJ1-5	CASSYSNVRGFNQPQHF	TGTGCCAGCAGTTACTCGAACGTCAGGGGATTCAATCAGCCCCAGCATTTT
TRBD1	few	15	TRBV7-2	TRBJ1-5	CASRTGGRSNQPQHF	TGTGCCAGCAGAACAGGGGGCCGGAGCAATCAGCCCCAGCATTTT
TRBD1	.	13	TRBV6-6	TRBJ2-3	CASRQGAGDTQYF	TGTGCCAGCAGACAGGGGGCGGGAGATACGCAGTATTTT
.	.	14	TRBV5-1	TRBJ1-5	CASSRGVQGGAQHF	TGCGCCAGCAGCCGAGGGGTACAGGGCGGAGCCCAGCATTTT
.	.	13	TRBV5-1	TRBJ2-7	CASSFEGPYEQYF	TGCGCCAGCAGCTTCGAGGGACCCTACGAGCAGTACTTC
TRBD1	few	19	TRBV7-8	TRBJ1-2	CASSTSTGGQGVRDYGYTF	TGTGCCAGCAGCACTAGTACGGGGGGACAGGGGGTACGGGACTATGGCTACACCTTC
.	.	13	TRBV6-5	TRBJ2-7	CASSFPGAPEQYF	TGTGCCAGCAGTTTCCCAGGGGCCCCGGAGCAGTACTTC
.	many	11	TRBV20-1	TRBJ2-1	CSAPLYNEQFF	TGCAGTGCTCCTCTTTACAATGAGCAGTTCTTC
.	few	13	TRBV3-1	TRBJ2-3	CASSQVDADTQYF	TGTGCCAGCAGCCAAGTCGACGCGGATACGCAGTATTTT
TRBD2	few	16	TRBV24-1	TRBJ2-5	CATSDLGLAGKETQYF	TGTGCCACCAGTGATTTGGGACTAGCGGGGAAAGAGACCCAGTACTTC
TRBD1	few	13	TRBV5-5	TRBJ1-4	CASRRTGNEKLFF	TGTGCCAGCAGACGGACAGGGAATGAAAAACTGTTTTTT
.	few	14	TRBV9	TRBJ1-5	CASSVGTARQPQHF	TGTGCCAGCAGCGTAGGGACGGCCCGTCAGCCCCAGCATTTT
.	few	15	TRBV7-7	TRBJ2-5	CASSAVLWDGETQYF	TGTGCCAGCAGCGCCGTACTCTGGGATGGGGAGACCCAGTACTTC
.	.	15	TRBV4-3	TRBJ2-4	CASSQVQGGKNIQYF	TGCGCCAGCAGCCAAGTTCAGGGCGGAAAAAACATTCAGTACTTC
.	.	14	TRBV5-1	TRBJ2-1	CASSLGAGYNEQFF	TGCGCCAGCAGCTTGGGGGCAGGGTACAATGAGCAGTTCTTC
TRBD1	many	15	TRBV12-3/TRBV12-4	TRBJ1-5	CASSETGKAFQPQHF	TGTGCCAGCAGCGAGACAGGGAAGGCTTTTCAGCCCCAGCATTTT
.	few	12	TRBV2	TRBJ2-3	CASSELEDTQYF	TGTGCCAGCAGTGAACTGGAAGATACGCAGTATTTT
.	few	13	TRBV25-1	TRBJ1-1	CASSAILGTEAFF	TGTGCCAGCAGTGCTATCCTGGGCACTGAAGCTTTCTTT
.	.	15	TRBV4-3	TRBJ2-3	CASSQQQGYLDTQYF	TGCGCCAGCAGCCAGCAGCAGGGGTATTTAGATACGCAGTATTTT
.	.	12	TRBV6-6	TRBJ1-2	CASSTANYGYTF	TGTGCCAGCAGTACCGCTAACTATGGCTACACCTTC
TRBD1	.	15	TRBV5-5	TRBJ1-6	CASSLEAGGHSPLHF	TGTGCCAGCAGCTTGGAAGCAGGGGGTCATTCACCCCTCCACTTT
.	many	16	TRBV6-1	TRBJ2-5	CASSDPGQGRQETQYF	TGTGCCAGCAGTGATCCGGGGCAGGGGAGGCAAGAGACCCAGTACTTC
.	.	15	TRBV7-9	TRBJ1-1	CASETGSGMNTEAFF	TGTGCCAGTGAAACAGGGAGCGGCATGAACACTGAAGCTTTCTTT
.	.	13	TRBV9	TRBJ1-1	CASSKQVNTEAFF	TGTGCCAGCAGCAAACAGGTGAACACTGAAGCTTTCTTT
.	many	16	TRBV4-3	TRBJ2-3	CASSLGGAASTDTQYF	TGCGCCAGCAGCCTGGGGGGGGCCGCTAGCACAGATACGCAGTATTTT
.	.	17	TRBV7-6	TRBJ2-1	CASSLAPATTSYNEQFF	TGTGCCAGCAGCTTAGCCCCCGCCACGACCTCCTACAATGAGCAGTTCTTC
TRBD1	many	15	TRBV12-3/TRBV12-4	TRBJ2-7	CASRNSGTESYEQYF	TGTGCCAGCAGGAATTCCGGGACAGAGTCCTACGAGCAGTACTTC
.	.	13	TRBV2	TRBJ1-5	CASTQEVNQPQHF	TGTGCCAGCACCCAGGAGGTTAACCAGCCCCAGCATTTT
TRBD1	many	16	TRBV9	TRBJ1-1	CASSVGTGGLNTEAFF	TGTGCCAGCAGCGTAGGGACAGGGGGCCTAAACACTGAAGCTTTCTTT
.	few	16	TRBV7-2	TRBJ1-3	CASSLVVDSSGNTIYF	TGTGCCAGCAGCTTAGTTGTGGACAGCTCTGGAAACACCATATATTTT
TRBD1	.	16	TRBV7-2	TRBJ1-5	CASSPYRGLGNQPQHF	TGTGCCAGCAGCCCATACAGGGGGCTTGGCAATCAGCCCCAGCATTTT
.	few	13	TRBV6-6	TRBJ1-2	CASSYGTNNGYTF	TGTGCCAGCAGTTACGGGACAAATAATGGCTACACCTTC
TRBD2	few	16	TRBV5-1	TRBJ2-3	CASSFRWGGTTDTQYF	TGCGCCAGCAGCTTTCGGTGGGGAGGGACCACAGATACGCAGTATTTT
.	.	12	TRBV2	TRBJ2-7	CASRRASDEQYF	TGTGCCAGCAGGCGGGCTTCCGACGAGCAGTACTTC
TRBD1	few	20	TRBV27	TRBJ2-2	CASSTYYWAGDRGNTGELFF	TGTGCCAGCTCTACTTATTATTGGGCGGGGGACAGGGGCAACACCGGGGAGCTGTTTTTT
TRBD1	.	14	TRBV6-1	TRBJ2-1	CASSAGQGNDEQFF	TGTGCCAGCAGTGCCGGACAGGGGAACGATGAGCAGTTCTTC
.	few	15	TRBV15	TRBJ1-2	CATSGTWGPNYGYTF	TGTGCCACCAGCGGTACGTGGGGGCCTAACTATGGCTACACCTTC
.	.	16	TRBV5-1	TRBJ2-1	CASSPTGYSSYNEQFF	TGCGCCAGCAGCCCGACGGGCTATAGCTCCTACAATGAGCAGTTCTTC
.	many	13	TRBV7-2	TRBJ2-7	CASSSPGSYEQYF	TGTGCCAGCAGCTCCCCCGGGTCCTACGAGCAGTACTTC
.	.	14	TRBV12-3/TRBV12-4	TRBJ2-2	CASSLNLNTGELFF	TGTGCCAGCAGCCTGAACCTTAACACCGGGGAGCTGTTTTTT
.	many	18	TRBV6-5	TRBJ1-6	CASSYWAARSRYNSPLHF	TGTGCCAGCAGTTATTGGGCCGCAAGGAGCCGATATAATTCACCCCTCCACTTT
.	.	14	TRBV7-2	TRBJ2-7	CASSLMGRGDEQYF	TGTGCCAGCAGCTTAATGGGCAGGGGCGACGAGCAGTACTTC
TRBD2	.	16	TRBV5-1	TRBJ2-1	CASSVSGTSAYNEQFF	TGCGCCAGCAGCGTATCCGGGACTAGCGCCTACAATGAGCAGTTCTTC